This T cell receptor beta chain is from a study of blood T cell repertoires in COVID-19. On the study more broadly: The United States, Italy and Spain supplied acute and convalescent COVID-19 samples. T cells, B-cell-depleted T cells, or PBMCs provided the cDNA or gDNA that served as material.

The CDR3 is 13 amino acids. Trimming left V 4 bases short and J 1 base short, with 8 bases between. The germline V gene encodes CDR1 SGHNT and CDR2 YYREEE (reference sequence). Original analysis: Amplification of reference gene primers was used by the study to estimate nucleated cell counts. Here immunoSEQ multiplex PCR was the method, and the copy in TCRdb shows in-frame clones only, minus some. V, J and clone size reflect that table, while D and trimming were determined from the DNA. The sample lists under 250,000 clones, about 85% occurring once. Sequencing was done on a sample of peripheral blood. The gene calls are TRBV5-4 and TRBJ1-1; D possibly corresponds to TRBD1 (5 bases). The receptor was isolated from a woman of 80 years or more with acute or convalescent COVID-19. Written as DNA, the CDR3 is TGTGCCAGCAGCGGAGACAGGAACACTGAAGCTTTCTTT. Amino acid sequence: CASSGDRNTEAFF.